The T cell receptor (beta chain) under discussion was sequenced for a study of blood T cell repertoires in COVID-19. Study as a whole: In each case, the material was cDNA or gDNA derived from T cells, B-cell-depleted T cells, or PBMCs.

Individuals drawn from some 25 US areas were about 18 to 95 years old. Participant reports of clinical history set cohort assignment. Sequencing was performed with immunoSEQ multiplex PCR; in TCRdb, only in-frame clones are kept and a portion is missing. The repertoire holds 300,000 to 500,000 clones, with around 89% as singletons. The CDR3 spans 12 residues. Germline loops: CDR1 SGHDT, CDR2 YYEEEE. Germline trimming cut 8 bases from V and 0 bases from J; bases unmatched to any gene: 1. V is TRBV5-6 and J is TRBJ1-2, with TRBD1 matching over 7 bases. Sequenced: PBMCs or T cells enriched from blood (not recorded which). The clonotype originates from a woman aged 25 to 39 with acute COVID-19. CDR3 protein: CASGTANYGYTF. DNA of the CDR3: TGTGCCAGTGGGACAGCTAACTATGGCTACACCTTC.